Below are 32 T cell receptor beta chains sequenced from a single sample in a study of early stage breast cancer tumors. This table comes from immunoSEQ multiplex PCR, and its TCRdb copy is limited to in-frame clones, with some not included. The sample records some 70,000 clones, roughly 84% being singletons. The specimen was blood. All receptors derive from a person in their 60s with breast cancer.

The rearrangement joins TRBV29-1 to TRBJ1-3; D is unresolved. The CDR3 runs 14 residues. Trimming shortened V by 1 base and J by 0 bases, and 7 bases separated the two germline ends. Germline lookup yields CDR1 SQVTM and CDR2 ANQGSEA. CDR3 DNA: TGCAGCGTTGAAGCGGGGTTCTCTGGAAACACCATATATTTT. It encodes CSVEAGFSGNTIYF.

The chain combines TRBV5-1 with TRBJ1-2; TRBD1 might be the D (5 bases). The CDR3 has 13 amino acids. Looked up from germline, CDR1 is SGHRS and CDR2 is YFSETQ. Deletions cut 2 bases from V and 8 bases from J, with 13 bases between. CDR3 DNA sequence: TGCGCCAGCAGCTTTGGGGGGTCGGGAGGCTACACCTTC. Translated: CASSFGGSGGYTF. Filled out from reference TRBV5-1 and TRBJ1-2, the complete variable domain reads KAGVTQTPRYLIKTRGQQVTLSCSPISGHRSVSWYQQTPGQGLQFLFEYFSETQRNKGNFPGRFSGRQFSNSRSEMNVSTLELGDSALYLCASSFGGSGGYTFGSGTRLTVV.

This clone appeared a few times. This chain links TRBV19 with TRBJ1-1, with 8 bases that match TRBD1. Germline CDR1 is LNHDA and CDR2 is SQIVND (reference sequence). The CDR3 is 15 residues long. The V gene end was trimmed by 5 bases and the J gene end by 5 bases; junction bases not matched to a gene: 10. The CDR3 spells CASSLSRQGRTEAFF. The DNA of the CDR3 is TGTGCCAGTAGTCTAAGCCGACAGGGGAGGACTGAAGCTTTCTTT.

The rearrangement uses TRBV2 and TRBJ2-7; D ambiguous. CDR1 and CDR2 from the germline V gene are SNHLY and FYNNEI. V was cut by 4 bases and J by 1 base, with 11 bases left in between. This CDR3 is built from 14 residues. CDR3 nucleotide sequence: TGTGCCAGCAGTGCTGGGGTAACATCCTACGAGCAGTACTTC. Its translation is CASSAGVTSYEQYF.

V gene TRBV2 combines with J gene TRBJ1-2; D gene unclear. The V and J ends lost 9 bases and 0 bases respectively, with 14 bases between them. The CDR3 sequence is 14 residues long. Per the germline V gene, CDR1 is SNHLY and CDR2 is FYNNEI. In nucleotides, the CDR3 is TGTGCCAGTACCAGGCGGGGTTCTAACTATGGCTACACCTTC. It translates to CASTRRGSNYGYTF.

The J gene is TRBJ2-1, the V gene TRBV7-2; D is ambiguous. The CDR3 has 13 residues. Germline V gene data show CDR1 as SGHTA and CDR2 as FQGNSA. Trimming took off 0 bases at V and 9 bases at J, with 9 bases between the two ends. The CDR3 DNA sequence: TGTGCCAGCAGCTTAGCGCTCTGGGTTGAGCAGTTCTTC. Amino acid sequence: CASSLALWVEQFF.

The chain joins TRBV2 to TRBJ1-5; D remains unclear. Germline V gene data show CDR1 as SNHLY and CDR2 as FYNNEI. The CDR3 is made up of 15 amino acids. Trimming stripped 8 bases from V and 1 base from J, with 15 bases between. CDR3: CASSWSQGSNQPQHF. DNA of the CDR3: TGTGCCAGCTCGTGGTCCCAAGGGAGCAATCAGCCCCAGCATTTT.

This chain links TRBV9 with TRBJ2-1, with D possibly TRBD2 on 7 matching bases. V was pared by 1 base and J by 10 bases, with 24 bases between. Germline lookup yields CDR1 SGDLS and CDR2 YYNGEE. The CDR3 loop spans 17 amino acids. DNA for the CDR3: TGTGCCAGCAGCGTATCAACCTCGGGTGGGGGGGGCGAGGAGCAGTTCTTC. This encodes CASSVSTSGGGGEEQFF.

This chain links TRBV7-9 with TRBJ1-5, with D perhaps matching TRBD1 (6 bases). The CDR3 has 15 residues. V was clipped by 4 bases and J by 7 bases, with 17 bases between them. Germline assignment: CDR1 SEHNR and CDR2 FQNEAQ (reference sequence). CDR3: CASSSVGGGHQPQHF. The CDR3 DNA reads as TGTGCCAGCAGCTCCGTGGGAGGGGGACACCAGCCCCAGCATTTT.

The V call is TRBV5-3, the J call TRBJ1-5; possibly TRBD1 for D (6 bases). TRBV5-3 carries the ORF label, with uncertain function. This CDR3 has 15 amino acids. V lost 3 bases to trimming and J lost 4 bases, with 14 bases between them. The CDR3 region is CARSSTRTDNQPQHF. The CDR3 coding sequence is TGTGCCAGAAGCTCTACCAGGACAGATAATCAGCCCCAGCATTTT.

The V and J genes are TRBV9 and TRBJ2-5, with D maybe TRBD1 (8 bases). CDR1 is SGDLS, CDR2 YYNGEE, per germline. The V gene lost 4 bases and the J gene lost 4 bases, with 17 bases spanning the gap. The CDR3 has 15 residues. CDR3 loop: CASSLRQGRGETQYF. CDR3 coding DNA: TGTGCCAGCAGCCTACGACAGGGGAGGGGAGAGACCCAGTACTTC.

The chain combines TRBV19 with TRBJ2-3; 9 bases are shared with TRBD2. The V and J ends lost 3 bases and 6 bases, in that order; junction bases with no gene match: 7. In germline, CDR1 is LNHDA, CDR2 SQIVND (reference sequence). The CDR3 loop spans 15 amino acids. CDR3: CASSMGLAGFDTQYF. CDR3 DNA: TGTGCCAGTAGTATGGGGCTAGCGGGATTTGATACGCAGTATTTT.

J is TRBJ2-2 and V is TRBV5-4; 8 bases match TRBD2. The V and J ends lost 4 bases and 4 bases, in that order; junction bases with no gene match: 9. From germline, CDR1 is SGHNT and CDR2 YYREEE (reference sequence). This CDR3 comprises 16 residues. CDR3 loop: CASSPLRGGATGELFF. The CDR3 nucleotides are TGTGCCAGCAGCCCCCTCCGGGGGGGCGCCACCGGGGAGCTGTTTTTT.

The gene calls are TRBV19 and TRBJ1-5, with D possibly TRBD1 on 5 matching bases. Trimming shortened V by 3 bases and J by 2 bases, and 11 bases separated the two germline ends. CDR1 and CDR2 from the germline V gene are LNHDA and SQIVND (reference sequence). The length of the CDR3 is 15 residues. The CDR3 DNA reads as TGTGCCAGTAGTATCCCAGGGAATGGCAATCAGCCCCAGCATTTT. Residues: CASSIPGNGNQPQHF.

This rearrangement joins TRBV5-4 to TRBJ1-1, with unresolved D. Trimming shortened V by 5 bases and J by 10 bases, and 12 bases separated the two germline ends. The CDR3 sequence is 11 residues long. From germline, CDR1 is SGHNT and CDR2 YYREEE (reference sequence). The CDR3 DNA reads as TGTGCCAGCAGTTCCCGGGGTTCAGCTTTCTTT. Its translation is CASSSRGSAFF.

The chain combines TRBV9 with TRBJ1-2; D gene ambiguous. CDR1 is SGDLS, CDR2 YYNGEE, per germline. This CDR3 is 13 amino acids long. Trimming took 0 bases from V and 2 from J, leaving 5 bases between them. CDR3 nucleotide sequence: TGTGCCAGCAGCGTAGACAGCAACTATGGCTACACCTTC. This encodes CASSVDSNYGYTF.

The chain is built from TRBV6-1 and TRBJ2-5; D possibly matches TRBD1 or TRBD2 (5 bases each). The germline gives CDR1 MNHNS, CDR2 SASEGT. Trimming stripped 1 base from V and 3 bases from J, with 18 bases between. The CDR3 runs to 17 residues. The CDR3 DNA is TGTGCCAGCAGTGAAGGCCGGGGCGCGAATCTTAAAGAGACCCAGTACTTC. Residues: CASSEGRGANLKETQYF.

This clone is a singleton in its sample. The chain couples TRBV9 to TRBJ1-4; D unclear. This CDR3 spans 13 amino acids. The V gene's germline CDR1 is SGDLS and CDR2 YYNGEE. The V end was cut by 5 bases, the J end by 8 bases, with 13 bases between. CDR3 region: CASSRTGNEKLFF. CDR3 sequence (DNA): TGTGCCAGCAGTCGGACCGGTAACGAAAAACTGTTTTTT.

This clone was counted only a few times. The J gene is TRBJ2-6, the V gene TRBV11-2; unclear D gene. CDR1 and CDR2 (germline): SGHAT, FQNNGV. The CDR3 loop spans 15 amino acids. V was shortened by 3 bases and J by 6 bases, with 12 bases between the two germline ends. CDR3 coding DNA: TGTGCCAGCAGCTTGGCCCCCGCTCAGGCCAACGTCCTGACTTTC. It specifies CASSLAPAQANVLTF.

V is TRBV4-1 and J is TRBJ2-7; 8 positions match TRBD2. The ends lost 5 bases at V and 3 bases at J; junction bases unmatched: 9. This CDR3 is built from 15 residues. CDR1 is MGHRA, CDR2 YSYEKL, per germline. Written as DNA, the CDR3 is TGCGCCAGCAGCGGAAGCCCAGCGGGGGACTACGAGCAGTACTTC. Translation: CASSGSPAGDYEQYF.

This chain joins TRBV5-1 and TRBJ2-5; the D gene could be TRBD1 or TRBD2 (5 bases each). The germline gives CDR1 SGHRS, CDR2 YFSETQ. CDR3 size: 15 residues. The germline V and J ends were trimmed by 4 bases and 4 bases, with 17 bases remaining between them. The CDR3 region is CASSPTVGVLETQYF. The CDR3 DNA is TGCGCCAGCAGCCCAACCGTGGGGGTCTTAGAGACCCAGTACTTC.

The chain carries TRBV28 and TRBJ1-2; a weak D match, TRBD1 (6 bases). The CDR3 has 12 residues. Germline CDR1 MDHEN, CDR2 SYDVKM. The ends were cut back, 6 bases at V and 7 bases at J, with 12 bases in the middle. This chain's CDR3 is CASSSGAGGYTF. The CDR3 DNA reads TGTGCCAGCAGCTCAGGGGCAGGTGGCTACACCTTC.

V is TRBV28 and J is TRBJ1-2; D is unclear. There are 12 residues in the CDR3. The V gene lost 4 bases and the J gene lost 4 bases, with 7 bases spanning the gap. Germline V CDR1 and CDR2: MDHEN, SYDVKM. The DNA for the CDR3 is TGTGCCAGCAGTTCCTCTCTCTATGGCTACACCTTC. This translates into CASSSSLYGYTF.

Here the CDR3 reads CASRFQRDFSGNTIYF. The CDR3, as DNA: TGTGCCAGCAGATTTCAAAGGGATTTCTCTGGAAACACCATATATTTT. This chain links TRBV28 with TRBJ1-3; D gene ambiguous. The germline CDR1 and CDR2 sequences are MDHEN and SYDVKM. V dropped 6 bases and J dropped 0 bases, with 15 bases sitting between them. The CDR3 covers 16 residues. The full variable domain, its missing parts supplied by reference TRBV28 and TRBJ1-3, is DVKVTQSSRYLVKRTGEKVFLECVQDMDHENMFWYRQDPGLGLRLIYFSYDVKMKEKGDIPEGYSVSREKKERFSLILESASTNQTSMYLCASRFQRDFSGNTIYFGEGSWLTVV.

V and J are TRBV9 and TRBJ2-2; no definite D call. Between the trimmed V and J ends, which lost 0 bases and 0 bases, there was a span of 9 bases. CDR3 length: 16 residues. CDR1 SGDLS and CDR2 YYNGEE come from the germline V gene. The CDR3 bases are TGTGCCAGCAGCGTAGTTCCGGCCCCGAACACCGGGGAGCTGTTTTTT. Its translation is CASSVVPAPNTGELFF.

The chain is built from TRBV27 and TRBJ2-5; 7 positions match TRBD2. Germline CDR1 and CDR2: MNHEY and SMNVEV (reference sequence). CDR3 length equals 14 residues. V was clipped by 4 bases and J by 4 bases; unmatched bases: 6. The CDR3 region has the DNA TGTGCCAGCAGTTCTACTCGACTAGCAGAGACCCAGTACTTC. The encoded protein is CASSSTRLAETQYF.

This clone was seen only once. The genes are TRBV28 and TRBJ2-7; the D gene is possibly TRBD2 (6 bases). The CDR3 loop spans 16 amino acids. Germline V gene lookup returns CDR1 MDHEN and CDR2 SYDVKM. The V gene lost 2 bases and the J gene lost 0 bases, with 14 bases spanning the gap. The CDR3: CASSLVGTLHSYEQYF. CDR3 DNA sequence: TGTGCCAGCAGTTTAGTAGGGACTCTACACTCCTACGAGCAGTACTTC.

Only one count was recorded for this clone. DNA for the CDR3: TGCGCCAGCAGCTCCGGGTGGGGGGCTCGACGAACTGAAGCTTTCTTT. It translates to CASSSGWGARRTEAFF. The chain recombines TRBV5-1 with TRBJ1-1, with D possibly being TRBD1 (6 bases). The V gene lost 3 bases and the J gene lost 5 bases, with 20 bases spanning the gap. The germline V gene encodes CDR1 SGHRS and CDR2 YFSETQ. The length of the CDR3 is 16 residues.

The rearrangement links TRBV5-6 to TRBJ2-7; tentative D call: TRBD1 (6 bases). Germline loops: CDR1 SGHDT, CDR2 YYEEEE. V was clipped by 4 bases and J by 5 bases, with 13 bases between them. The CDR3 has 13 amino acids. CDR3 nucleotides: TGTGCCAGCAGCCAGGTGGACAGTAACGAGCAGTACTTC. This codes for CASSQVDSNEQYF.

In this sample, this clone turned up a few times. The chain joins TRBV6-1 to TRBJ2-3, with D hard to call. Germline V lookup: CDR1 MNHNS, CDR2 SASEGT. The CDR3 is 14 residues long. V shed 10 bases and J shed 0 bases, with 14 bases lying between them. CDR3 sequence (DNA): TGTGCCACCTCGAGCGAACCTAGCACAGATACGCAGTATTTT. Residues: CATSSEPSTDTQYF.

The rearrangement links TRBV28 to TRBJ2-3, with D uncertain. With 6 bases removed from V and 1 base from J, the gap between germline ends came to 14 bases. This CDR3 has 15 amino acids. The germline CDR1 and CDR2 sequences are MDHEN and SYDVKM. CDR3 nucleotide sequence: TGTGCCAGCAGAGCACCGACCCCCGGCACAGATACGCAGTATTTT. Amino acids: CASRAPTPGTDTQYF.

The chain couples TRBV7-8 to TRBJ1-5, with D tentatively TRBD1 (5 bases). CDR3 length: 13 amino acids. The ends were cut back, 1 base at V and 11 bases at J, with 12 bases in the middle. The germline gives CDR1 SGHVS, CDR2 FQNEAQ. CDR3 sequence: CASSLERGLTQHF. Here the CDR3 DNA reads TGTGCCAGCAGCTTAGAACGGGGCCTGACCCAGCATTTT.